Detailed here is one TCR beta chain. The antigen is unknown. Other DNA variants within this sample encode the same CDR3. The sample is drawn from a study of cytomegalovirus exposure and HLA in healthy donors. Study results and limitations: Immune exposure information available was restricted to CMV serostatus. The study recorded 150 to 200 TCR beta chains that were cytomegalovirus-associated. Some V segments, including TRBV6-2 and TRBV6-3, were excluded as indistinguishable.

The CDR3 has 11 residues. V was pared by 11 bases and J by 9 bases, with 14 bases between. CDR1 ENHRY and CDR2 SYGVKD come from the germline V gene. The study ran its PCR with 60 Vbeta and 13 Jbeta primers. Only in-frame clones appear in the TCRdb table, and some are missing; sequencing was by immunoSEQ multiplex PCR. Of about 200,000 clones in the sample, over 60% were seen once. Sequenced: PBMCs. This sequence was found in a middle-aged woman in good health and CMV-seronegative. This rearrangement joins TRBV10-3 to TRBJ2-1, with D tentatively TRBD1 (5 bases). The CDR3 is CALGAGAEQFF. The CDR3 coding sequence is TGTGCCTTAGGAGCTGGGGCTGAGCAGTTCTTC.